Listed below are T cell receptor beta chains from one sample, sequenced in a study of beta chain features in type 1 diabetes. The table came from immunoSEQ multiplex PCR; TCRdb's copy has only in-frame clones and leaves some out. The sample includes nearly 700,000 clones, under 15% of them seen just once. The specimen sequenced was naive CD4+ T cells from blood. All receptors come from a young man with type 1 diabetes. CDR3s leave out the opening cysteine and the closing phenylalanine or tryptophan. Fields, in order: J gene, V gene, CDR3 protein.

TRBJ1-1 TRBV5-4 ASSLVQANTEAF
TRBJ2-7 TRBV19 ASSTGGIPYEQY
TRBJ1-4 TRBV6-1 ASSEIHGTGVKKLF
TRBJ2-7 TRBV6-5 ASSPPPTYEQY
TRBJ2-7 TRBV25-1 ASSEFGGNSYEQY
TRBJ2-7 TRBV19 ASSGGVAYEQY
TRBJ2-1 TRBV9 ASSVRSGVSYNEQF
TRBJ1-6 TRBV30 AWSVLGGSPLH
TRBJ2-3 TRBV7-2 ASSPQKVLAGGRTDTQY
TRBJ1-5 TRBV6-1 ASREREGARGNQPQH
TRBJ2-1 TRBV18 ASSPKGTSGYNEQF
TRBJ2-5 TRBV2 ASSEAGLAAGGTQY
TRBJ2-5 TRBV10-3 AISRAEQETQY
TRBJ1-2 TRBV28 ASSPSQTLAYGYT
TRBJ2-6 TRBV27 ASSQRRVPGANVLT
TRBJ2-7 TRBV5-1 ASSWEGPDYEQY
TRBJ1-2 TRBV27 ASSSWTGSTFDGYT
TRBJ1-1 TRBV9 ASSVEGRTEAF
TRBJ2-5 TRBV19 ASSTSLIQETQY
TRBJ2-3 TRBV28 ASSTSGTQY
TRBJ1-1 TRBV15 ATSRGQGAGNTEAF
TRBJ2-7 TRBV19 ASSISRDNYEQY
TRBJ2-7 TRBV28 ATGGYEQY
TRBJ1-5 TRBV28 ASSLSVQPQH
TRBJ2-3 TRBV18 ASSPRRGAGDTQY
TRBJ2-5 TRBV9 ASSVASQGETQY
TRBJ2-7 TRBV4-1 ASSQDPARADYEQY
TRBJ2-7 TRBV7-9 ASSLGGGYSYEQY
TRBJ1-1 TRBV10-3 AISQFSEKDLF
TRBJ1-2 TRBV30 AWSASWQGAGYT
TRBJ1-2 TRBV14 ASSQGPIYGYT
TRBJ1-1 TRBV5-1 ASSLIPGQGGLTEAF
TRBJ1-2 TRBV30 AWSVRGDYGYT
TRBJ2-7 TRBV6-5 ASSRGDSSYEQY
TRBJ1-2 TRBV11-1 ASSFRDSYGYT
TRBJ2-5 TRBV5-4 ASSSGYQETQY
TRBJ2-5 TRBV7-2 ASSRPSGVTRTQY
TRBJ2-5 TRBV2 ASSDEGETQY
TRBJ2-3 TRBV5-4 ASSLMVTAPDTQY
TRBJ1-1 TRBV30 AWGGTGRTEAF
TRBJ1-1 TRBV7-9 ASSSTQGSPGDTEAF
TRBJ1-5 TRBV4-1 ASSQGSGRNQPQH
TRBJ1-2 TRBV28 ASSLDRGRVYGYT
TRBJ2-6 TRBV5-1 ASSPTLSGANVLT
TRBJ1-4 TRBV4-1 ASSQGGEKLF
TRBJ2-7 TRBV27 ASSRNSDRAHEQY
TRBJ2-5 TRBV2 ATGLAVQETQY
TRBJ1-1 TRBV29-1 SVVVSGNTEAF